These T cell receptor beta chains were read from a single sample in a study of blood T cell repertoires in COVID-19. Repertoires were generated with immunoSEQ multiplex PCR, while TCRdb's copy carries only in-frame clones and drops some. Counted here are about 430,000 clones, around 89% occurring once; the ten biggest clones make up approximately 1%. Sequencing was performed on PBMCs or T cells enriched from blood (not recorded which). The source of these receptors is a woman aged 30 to 39 with acute COVID-19. CDR3s include the opening cysteine and the closing phenylalanine or tryptophan.

TRBV5-1,TRBJ2-3,CASSLAGRTFF
TRBV24-1,TRBJ2-1,CATSDLTSGATYNEQFF
TRBV21-1,TRBJ2-7,CASSTPFGASGGPTYEQYF
TRBV9,TRBJ1-1,CASSVESRGRAFF
TRBV6-1,TRBJ1-2,CASSERGGGYGYTF
TRBV24-1,TRBJ2-3,CATSDSAGGPRDTQYF
TRBV5-4,TRBJ2-1,CASSPTGSYNEQFF
TRBV15,TRBJ2-1,CATSRRPGTSGYSYNEQFF
TRBV7-6,TRBJ1-2,CASSLRGDRGAYGYTF
TRBV27,TRBJ2-7,CASSLQGAEYEQYF
TRBV11-3,TRBJ2-1,CASSFATSYEQFF
TRBV2,TRBJ2-7,CASKAYYEQYF
TRBV5-1,TRBJ1-3,CASRPPGLSGNTIYF
TRBV10-3,TRBJ2-7,CAVPFLGRNYEQYF
TRBV9,TRBJ2-3,CASSVGAPGGRDTQYF
TRBV2,TRBJ1-1,CASSWGGNTEAFF
TRBV2,TRBJ1-4,CASSDDKTLHF
TRBV5-1,TRBJ1-1,CASSLTGNTEAFF
TRBV7-2,TRBJ2-1,CASSLGRAVTYNEQFF
TRBV19,TRBJ1-1,CASSKRTDNTEAFF
TRBV4-1,TRBJ2-2,CASSQGPRANTGELFF
TRBV27,TRBJ2-5,CASSFSGVSQETQYF
TRBV4-1,TRBJ2-5,CASSPTSVQETQYF
TRBV12-5,TRBJ1-4,CASGFRTATNEKLFF
TRBV6-2/TRBV6-3,TRBJ1-5,CASSPGDRGLNQPQHF
TRBV20-1,TRBJ2-3,CSASWASGGKSDTQYF
TRBV5-5,TRBJ1-2,CASSLSQGQALLDYGYTF